This TCR beta chain was recovered during a study of early T cells in non-severe SARS-CoV-2 infection. CDR1 and CDR2 (germline): MGHRA, YSYEKL. The CDR3 runs to 14 residues. The V end lost 3 bases, the J end lost 7 bases, and 15 bases lay between the germline ends. Unique molecular identifiers were attached to individual cDNA molecules. Via MiXCR, TCRdb re-called the 5' RACE reads, giving one row per CDR3 protein. The data hold around 58,000 distinct CDR3 sequences, with roughly 7.6% observed a single time. The clonotype originates from an adult who was a healthcare worker with PCR-confirmed SARS-CoV-2 infection or an uninfected control (not recorded which). Specimen: whole blood, collected at baseline. The rearrangement uses TRBV4-1 and TRBJ2-5; D not resolved. The CDR3 DNA sequence: TGCGCCAGCAGCCATGAAATCCTAATAGTGACCCAGTACTTC. Its protein product is CASSHEILIVTQYF.